The sequence of this T cell receptor (beta chain) was determined in a study of OX40 agonist ivuxolimab in advanced cancers. Only in-frame clones appear in the TCRdb table, and some are missing; sequencing was by immunoSEQ multiplex PCR. The table includes around 26,000 clones, about 76% detected once. On this clone itself: The antigen remains unidentified.

Notes on the study in general: Among the lowest peripheral clonal expansion occurred in 0.1-3.0 mg/kg partial responders.

This receptor was identified in an adult with an advanced solid tumor such as melanoma, head and neck, liver or kidney cancer. The sequenced sample was CD4+ or CD8+ T cells sorted from blood, obtained in a trial of the OX40 agonist ivuxolimab.

The CDR3 reads CASSVWATNEKLFF. CDR3 bases: TGTGCCAGCAGTGTCTGGGCAACTAATGAAAAACTGTTTTTT. The J gene is TRBJ1-4, the V gene TRBV2; D unclear. V lost 4 bases to trimming and J lost 0 bases, with 6 bases between them. Per the germline V gene, CDR1 is SNHLY and CDR2 is FYNNEI. The CDR3 covers 14 residues. The entire variable domain, with the rest obtained from reference TRBV2 and TRBJ1-4, is as follows: EPEVTQTPSHQVTQMGQEVILRCVPISNHLYFYWYRQILGQKVEFLVSFYNNEISEKSEIFDDQFSVERPDGSNFTLKIRSTKLEDSAMYFCASSVWATNEKLFFGSGTQLSVL.